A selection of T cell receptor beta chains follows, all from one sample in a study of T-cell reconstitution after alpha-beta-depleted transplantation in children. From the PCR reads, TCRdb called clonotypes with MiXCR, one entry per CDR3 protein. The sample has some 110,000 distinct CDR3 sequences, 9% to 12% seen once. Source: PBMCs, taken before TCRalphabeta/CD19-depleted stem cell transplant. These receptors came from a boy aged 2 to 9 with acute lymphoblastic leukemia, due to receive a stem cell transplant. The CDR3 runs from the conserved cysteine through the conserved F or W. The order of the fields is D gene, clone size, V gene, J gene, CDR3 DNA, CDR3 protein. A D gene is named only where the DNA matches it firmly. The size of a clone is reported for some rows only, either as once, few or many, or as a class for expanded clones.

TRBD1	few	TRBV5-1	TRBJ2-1	TGCGCCAGCAGCCCGTTTGGGCAGGGGGTCGGGAATGAGCAGTTCTTC	CASSPFGQGVGNEQFF
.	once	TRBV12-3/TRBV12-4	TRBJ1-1	TGTGCCAGCAGTTTTTCGCCGCGTGCCAGGGGAATCCTCATGAACACTGAAGCTTTCTTT	CASSFSPRARGILMNTEAFF
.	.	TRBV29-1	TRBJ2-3	TGCAGCGTTGATTCGTCTAGTGATACGCAGTATTTT	CSVDSSSDTQYF
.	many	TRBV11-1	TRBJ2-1	TGTGCCAGCAGCCTGGATAGCGAAATACCGAGCTCCTACAATGAGCAGTTCTTC	CASSLDSEIPSSYNEQFF
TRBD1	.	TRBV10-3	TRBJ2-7	TGTGCCATCAGTGGGGACAGGGTACAAAGCTCCTACGAGCAGTACTTC	CAISGDRVQSSYEQYF
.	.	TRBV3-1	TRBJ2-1	TGTGCCAGCAGCCACCGACAGGAAGGGTCCTACAATGAGCAGTTCTTC	CASSHRQEGSYNEQFF
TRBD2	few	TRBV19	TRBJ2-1	TGTGCCAGTAGTTTAGGGGACCCCGGGACTAGCTACAATGAGCAGTTCTTC	CASSLGDPGTSYNEQFF
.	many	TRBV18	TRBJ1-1	TGTGCCAGCTCAAACGACGTAGGCACTGAAGCTTTCTTT	CASSNDVGTEAFF
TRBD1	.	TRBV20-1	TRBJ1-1	TGCAGTGCCCCGGGACAGTTGAACACTGAAGCTTTCTTT	CSAPGQLNTEAFF
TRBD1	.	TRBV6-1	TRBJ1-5	TGTGCCAGCAGTGAACAGGGGGCTCAGCCCCAGCATTTT	CASSEQGAQPQHF
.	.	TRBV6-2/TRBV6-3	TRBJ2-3	TGTGCCAGCAGCCACGCCGCAGATACGCAGTATTTT	CASSHAADTQYF
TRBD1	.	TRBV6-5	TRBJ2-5	TGTGCCAGCAGTTACACCGGGACAGGGCAAGAGACCCAGTACTTC	CASSYTGTGQETQYF
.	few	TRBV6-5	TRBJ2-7	TGTGCCAGCAGTTACTCGATCCAGGGTCAGGCCTACGAGCAGTACTTC	CASSYSIQGQAYEQYF
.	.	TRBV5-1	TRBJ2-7	TGCGCCAGCAGCTTCGGCCCCCCGGTGGACGAGCAGTACTTC	CASSFGPPVDEQYF
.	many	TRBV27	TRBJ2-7	TGTGCCAGCAGTCCCCAGATCCTAGCGAGCGAGCAGTACTTC	CASSPQILASEQYF
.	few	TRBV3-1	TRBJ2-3	TGTGCCAGCAGCAAAGATTTGGATACGCAGTATTTT	CASSKDLDTQYF
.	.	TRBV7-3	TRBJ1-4	TGTGCCAGCAGACCCCAGACCGCTCCTAATGAAAAACTGTTTTTT	CASRPQTAPNEKLFF
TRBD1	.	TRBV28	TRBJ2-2	TGTGCCAGCACGGAGACAGGGGGAACCGGGGAGCTGTTTTTT	CASTETGGTGELFF
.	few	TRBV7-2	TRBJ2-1	TGTGCCAGCAGCTACGACCCCTCCGATGAGCAGTTCTTC	CASSYDPSDEQFF
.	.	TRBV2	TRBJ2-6	TGTGCCAGCAGTCCTGTTCCGGGACACGGGGCCAACGTCCTGACTTTC	CASSPVPGHGANVLTF
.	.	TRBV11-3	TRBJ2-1	TGTGCCAGCAGCTTAGACCCCGGGGTATCTTACAATGAGCAGTTCTTC	CASSLDPGVSYNEQFF
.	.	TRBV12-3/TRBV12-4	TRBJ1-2	TGTGCCAGCAGGCCCGCACTGGGCTACACCTTC	CASRPALGYTF
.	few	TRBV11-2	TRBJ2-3	TGTGCCAGCAAGGGACAGCGGGACTCCCTAGATACGCAGTATTTT	CASKGQRDSLDTQYF
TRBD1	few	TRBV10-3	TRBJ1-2	TGTGCCATCAGTGTCGTACAGGGGCCCTATGGCTACACCTTC	CAISVVQGPYGYTF
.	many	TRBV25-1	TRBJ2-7	TGTGCCAGCCTGGGAAAAGAGGGGATCTACGAGCAGTACTTC	CASLGKEGIYEQYF
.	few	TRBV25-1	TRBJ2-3	TGTGCCAGCAGTGATCGTTCGGTACTGCGGGGAAAAGATACGCAGTATTTT	CASSDRSVLRGKDTQYF
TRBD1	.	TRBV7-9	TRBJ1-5	TGTGCCAGCAGCCTACAGGGGGCGAGGCAGCCCCAGCATTTT	CASSLQGARQPQHF
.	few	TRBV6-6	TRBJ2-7	TGTGCCAGCTTATGGGCTGGGACCTACGAGCAGTACTTC	CASLWAGTYEQYF
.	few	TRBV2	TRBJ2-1	TGTGCCAGCAGTGACGGCCTATACAATGAGCAGTTCTTC	CASSDGLYNEQFF
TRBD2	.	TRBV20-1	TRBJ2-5	TGCAGTGCTAGAGAATACGGGAGGGGGAAAGAGACCCAGTACTTC	CSAREYGRGKETQYF
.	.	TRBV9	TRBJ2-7	TGTGCCAGCAGCGTCAACTACGAGCAGTACTTC	CASSVNYEQYF
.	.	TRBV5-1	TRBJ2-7	TGCGCCAGCAGCTTGGGGGCCGTTTCCTACGAGCAGTACTTC	CASSLGAVSYEQYF
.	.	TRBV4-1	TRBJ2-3	TGCGCCAGCAGCCAAGAACTGGGAGTAGATACGCAGTATTTT	CASSQELGVDTQYF
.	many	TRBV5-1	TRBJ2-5	TGCGCCAGCAGCTTGGCTATAACTTCTCAAGAGACCCAGTACTTC	CASSLAITSQETQYF
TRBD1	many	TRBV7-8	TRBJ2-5	TGTGCCAGCAGATTCGGGACAGGGTATGGCGAGACCCAGTACTTC	CASRFGTGYGETQYF
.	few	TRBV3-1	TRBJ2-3	TGTGCCAGCAGCCAAGGGGCCGGGCCAAAGAATACGCAGTATTTT	CASSQGAGPKNTQYF